These T cell receptor beta chains were read from a single sample in a study of vaccination effects on CD4 cells after COVID-19. Sequenced by immunoSEQ multiplex PCR; TCRdb stores in-frame clones only, minus some. This table holds about 38,000 clones, around 68% found once. Their antigens remain unidentified. Sample: CD4+ T cells from PBMCs cultured with SARS-CoV-2 spike peptides, taken before COVID-19 vaccination. These TCRs come from a human donor who received a COVID-19 vaccine. CDR3s include the opening cysteine and the closing phenylalanine or tryptophan. The order of the fields is clone size, V gene, D gene, J gene, CDR3 protein, CDR3 DNA. D genes are given only for firm matches. A row's size may be missing; if present it is once, few, many or a size class.

.	TRBV19	TRBD2	TRBJ2-1	CASSVSGGVSYNEQFF	TGTGCCAGTAGTGTTAGCGGGGGGGTCTCCTACAATGAGCAGTTCTTC
.	TRBV7-8	TRBD1	TRBJ2-2	CASSPIRQGTGELFF	TGTGCCAGCAGCCCAATCCGACAGGGCACCGGGGAGCTGTTTTTT
.	TRBV7-3	.	TRBJ2-3	CASSPQGADTQYF	TGTGCCAGCAGCCCGCAGGGCGCGGATACGCAGTATTTT
few	TRBV27	TRBD2	TRBJ2-7	CASILRLAGAYEQYF	TGTGCCAGCATCCTTAGACTAGCGGGAGCCTACGAGCAGTACTTC
.	TRBV27	TRBD1	TRBJ1-1	CASSTNTGGAGAFF	TGTGCCAGCAGTACAAACACAGGGGGCGCTGGTGCTTTCTTT
.	TRBV6-2/TRBV6-3	.	TRBJ2-7	CASSYQGFKDEQYF	TGTGCCAGCAGTTACCAAGGGTTCAAGGACGAGCAGTACTTC
.	TRBV2	TRBD2	TRBJ2-3	CASSRPSGGADTQYF	TGTGCCAGCAGTAGGCCTAGCGGAGGGGCAGATACGCAGTATTTT
.	TRBV4-1	.	TRBJ1-1	CASSQDWGSKAFF	TGCGCCAGCAGCCAAGATTGGGGTTCGAAAGCTTTCTTT
few	TRBV6-5	TRBD1	TRBJ2-7	CASSYTSGQGLEQYF	TGTGCCAGCAGTTACACCTCGGGACAGGGCCTCGAGCAGTACTTC
.	TRBV7-2	TRBD2	TRBJ2-1	CASSLAGTSSYNEQFF	TGTGCCAGCAGCTTAGCGGGGACTAGCTCCTACAATGAGCAGTTCTTC
once	TRBV6-2/TRBV6-3	.	TRBJ2-1	CASSHGGLNEQFF	TGTGCCAGCAGTCACGGGGGGCTCAATGAGCAGTTCTTC
.	TRBV4-2	.	TRBJ2-1	CASSLRDTSSYNEQFF	TGTGCCAGCAGCCTCCGGGACACCTCCTCCTACAATGAGCAGTTCTTC
.	TRBV5-4	.	TRBJ1-2	CASSLVAGKPEGYTF	TGTGCCAGCAGCTTGGTGGCAGGGAAGCCGGAGGGCTACACCTTC
.	TRBV6-5	TRBD1	TRBJ2-1	CASSYSGTGVVEQFF	TGTGCCAGCAGTTACTCCGGGACAGGGGTGGTTGAGCAGTTCTTC
once	TRBV4-1	.	TRBJ2-1	CASSQVGVRSYNEQFF	TGCGCCAGCAGCCAGGTCGGTGTTCGCTCCTACAATGAGCAGTTCTTC
.	TRBV7-8	TRBD2	TRBJ2-2	CASSFTRGGRGELFF	TGTGCCAGCAGCTTTACCCGGGGGGGCCGCGGGGAGCTGTTTTTT
.	TRBV4-2	.	TRBJ2-7	CASSPGDRVFEQYF	TGTGCCAGCAGCCCTGGGGACCGCGTCTTTGAGCAGTACTTC
.	TRBV7-2	.	TRBJ2-1	CASSLDGEDYNEQFF	TGTGCCAGCAGCTTAGACGGGGAGGATTACAATGAGCAGTTCTTC
.	TRBV5-1	TRBD2	TRBJ2-5	CASSSLVAGGQETQYF	TGCGCCAGCAGCTCCCTGGTAGCGGGGGGGCAAGAGACCCAGTACTTC
few	TRBV7-2	.	TRBJ2-1	CASSLAGGYNEQFF	TGTGCCAGCAGCTTAGCGGGGGGTTACAATGAGCAGTTCTTC
few	TRBV30	.	TRBJ1-2	CAWSSIYGYTF	TGTGCCTGGAGCTCGATTTATGGCTACACCTTC
few	TRBV28	.	TRBJ1-5	CASNRDNNQPQHF	TGTGCCAGCAACAGGGACAACAATCAGCCCCAGCATTTT
.	TRBV2	TRBD1	TRBJ1-2	CASMGRTGGMGYTF	TGTGCCAGCATGGGCCGGACAGGGGGCATGGGCTACACCTTC
once	TRBV29-1	.	TRBJ2-1	CSVEDPPGYGDEQFF	TGCAGCGTTGAAGATCCCCCAGGATACGGCGATGAGCAGTTCTTC
.	TRBV6-2/TRBV6-3	.	TRBJ1-1	CASSHGGALTEAFF	TGTGCCAGCAGTCACGGGGGGGCCTTGACTGAAGCTTTCTTT
once	TRBV2	TRBD1	TRBJ2-7	CASSLGRQGEYF	TGTGCCAGCAGTTTGGGTCGGCAGGGGGAGTACTTC
few	TRBV5-6	TRBD1	TRBJ2-3	CASSTPGQGLGDTQYF	TGTGCCAGCAGTACTCCGGGACAGGGATTAGGGGATACGCAGTATTTT
.	TRBV19	TRBD1	TRBJ2-5	CASSRGQGEMETQYF	TGTGCCAGTAGTCGCGGACAGGGCGAAATGGAGACCCAGTACTTC
.	TRBV21-1	.	TRBJ1-5	CASSKWPGNQPQHF	TGTGCCAGCAGCAAATGGCCAGGCAATCAGCCCCAGCATTTT
.	TRBV6-1	.	TRBJ2-7	CASSEGYSYEQYF	TGTGCCAGCAGTGAAGGATACTCCTACGAGCAGTACTTC
.	TRBV4-1	.	TRBJ1-4	CASSQDRGISNEKLFF	TGCGCCAGCAGCCAAGATCGGGGGATTAGTAATGAAAAACTGTTTTTT
.	TRBV10-3	TRBD1	TRBJ1-1	CAITPGQGVSEAFF	TGTGCCATCACCCCCGGACAGGGAGTGTCTGAAGCTTTCTTT
.	TRBV20-1	.	TRBJ1-1	CSAELNTEAFF	TGCAGTGCGGAACTTAACACTGAAGCTTTCTTT
few	TRBV19	.	TRBJ1-6	CASSNLLERSPLHF	TGTGCCAGTAGTAACCTACTCGAACGGTCACCCCTCCACTTT
.	TRBV6-5	TRBD1	TRBJ1-1	CATRTGMNTEAFF	TGTGCCACCCGGACAGGTATGAACACTGAAGCTTTCTTT
few	TRBV3-1/TRBV3-2	.	TRBJ2-7	CASSQLGQGMGEQYF	TGTGCCAGCAGCCAACTAGGGCAGGGGATGGGCGAGCAGTACTTC
once	TRBV28	.	TRBJ2-2	CASSFGLTNTGELFF	TGTGCCAGCAGTTTTGGACTTACCAACACCGGGGAGCTGTTTTTT
.	TRBV7-3	.	TRBJ2-4	CASSLNVEGVQYF	TGTGCCAGCAGCTTAAATGTGGAGGGGGTTCAGTACTTC
.	TRBV13	TRBD2	TRBJ2-3	CASTDSAGGDTQYF	TGTGCCAGCACGGATTCGGCGGGAGGCGATACGCAGTATTTT
few	TRBV3-1/TRBV3-2	TRBD1	TRBJ1-1	CASSEPDRGAFF	TGTGCCAGCAGCGAACCTGACAGGGGAGCTTTCTTT
.	TRBV7-3	TRBD2	TRBJ2-3	CASSPGTSGLTDTQYF	TGTGCCAGCAGTCCCGGGACTAGCGGGCTCACAGATACGCAGTATTTT
few	TRBV3-1/TRBV3-2	.	TRBJ1-1	CASRGAGRTKTEAFF	TGTGCCAGCAGGGGGGCTGGACGGACGAAAACTGAAGCTTTCTTT
.	TRBV11-2	.	TRBJ2-7	CASSQEWEDEQYF	TGTGCCAGCAGCCAAGAGTGGGAGGACGAGCAGTACTTC
.	TRBV5-4	TRBD2	TRBJ2-1	CASSPAGGGVPNEQFF	TGTGCCAGCAGCCCCGCGGGGGGAGGGGTGCCCAATGAGCAGTTCTTC
.	TRBV28	TRBD2	TRBJ2-3	CASSGGALAGGRDTQYF	TGTGCCAGCAGCGGGGGCGCGTTAGCGGGAGGGCGGGATACGCAGTATTTT